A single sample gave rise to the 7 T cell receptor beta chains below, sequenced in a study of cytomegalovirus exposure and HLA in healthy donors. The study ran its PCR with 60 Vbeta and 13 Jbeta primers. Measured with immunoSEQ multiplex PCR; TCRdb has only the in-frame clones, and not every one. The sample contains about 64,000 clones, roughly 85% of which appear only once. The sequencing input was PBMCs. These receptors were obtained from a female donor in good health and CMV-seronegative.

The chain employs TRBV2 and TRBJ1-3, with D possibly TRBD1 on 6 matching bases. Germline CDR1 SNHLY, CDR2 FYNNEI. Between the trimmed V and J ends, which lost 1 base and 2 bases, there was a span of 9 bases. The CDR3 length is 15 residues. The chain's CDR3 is CASSEEAGAGNTIYF. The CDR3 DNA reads TGTGCCAGCAGTGAAGAAGCAGGGGCTGGAAACACCATATATTTT. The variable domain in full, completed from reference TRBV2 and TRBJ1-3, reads EPEVTQTPSHQVTQMGQEVILRCVPISNHLYFYWYRQILGQKVEFLVSFYNNEISEKSEIFDDQFSVERPDGSNFTLKIRSTKLEDSAMYFCASSEEAGAGNTIYFGEGSWLTVV.

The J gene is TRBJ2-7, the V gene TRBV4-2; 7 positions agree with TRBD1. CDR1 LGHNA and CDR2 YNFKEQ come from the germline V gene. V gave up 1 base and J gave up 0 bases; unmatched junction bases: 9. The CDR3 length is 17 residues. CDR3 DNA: TGTGCCAGCAGCCAAGGGCACGGGACAGCGTCCTCCTACGAGCAGTACTTC. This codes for CASSQGHGTASSYEQYF.

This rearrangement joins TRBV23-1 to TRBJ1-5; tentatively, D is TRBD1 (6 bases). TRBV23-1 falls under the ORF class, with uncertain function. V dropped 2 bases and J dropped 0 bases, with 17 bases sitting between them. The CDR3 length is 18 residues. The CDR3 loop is CASSQGGWGHYSNQPQHF. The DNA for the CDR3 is TGCGCCAGCAGTCAAGGTGGGTGGGGACACTATAGCAATCAGCCCCAGCATTTT.

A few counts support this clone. The DNA for the CDR3 is TGTGCCAGCAACGACATACGTGGGCCCCAGCATTTT. It specifies CASNDIRGPQHF. The chain employs TRBV6-1 and TRBJ1-5; D not resolved. The CDR3 spans 12 residues. Per the germline V gene, CDR1 is MNHNS and CDR2 is SASEGT. Trimming took 7 bases from V and 9 from J, leaving 13 bases between them.

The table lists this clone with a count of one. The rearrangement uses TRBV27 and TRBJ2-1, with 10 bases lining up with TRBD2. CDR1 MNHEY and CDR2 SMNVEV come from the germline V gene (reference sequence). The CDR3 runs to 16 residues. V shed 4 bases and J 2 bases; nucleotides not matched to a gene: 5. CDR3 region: CASSSSLAGAYNEQFF. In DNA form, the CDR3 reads TGTGCCAGCAGTTCATCCCTAGCGGGAGCCTACAATGAGCAGTTCTTC.

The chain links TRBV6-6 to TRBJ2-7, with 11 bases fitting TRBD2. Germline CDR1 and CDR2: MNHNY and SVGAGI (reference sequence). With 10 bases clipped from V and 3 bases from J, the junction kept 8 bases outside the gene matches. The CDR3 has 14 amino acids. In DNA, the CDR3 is TGTGCCACCAAGGGACTAGCGGAAAACTACGAGCAGTACTTC. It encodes CATKGLAENYEQYF.

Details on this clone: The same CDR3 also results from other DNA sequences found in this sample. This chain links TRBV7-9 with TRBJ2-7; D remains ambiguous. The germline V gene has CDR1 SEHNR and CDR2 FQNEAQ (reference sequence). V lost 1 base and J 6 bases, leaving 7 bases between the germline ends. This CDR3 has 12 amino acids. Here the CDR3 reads CASSLGHLEQYF. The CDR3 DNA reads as TGTGCCAGCAGCTTAGGGCACCTCGAGCAGTACTTC.